The present entry profiles one TCR beta chain with its context. Its antigen is not known. This sample was included in a study of T cell responses to AZD1222 COVID-19 vaccine. Study overall: Second-dose intervals near 4 or 12 weeks were combined. General observations from the study: Donors in the cohort were predominantly white British and more often female, and clonal diversity was possibly underestimated. As reported, nearly half of all spike-specific TCRs target variant regions that are unmutated. Vaccine-associated CD4 TCRs ranged over spike, dominating at 160-218 and 743-854.

CDR3 length: 13 residues. Trimming took 0 bases from V and 4 from J, leaving 8 bases between them. Germline loops: CDR1 SGHDT, CDR2 YYEEEE. Assay: immunoSEQ multiplex PCR; the TCRdb copy retains only in-frame clones and omits some. The sample gives approximately 150,000 clones, around nine tenths of which show up once; about 1.6% is in the top ten. This specimen consisted of peripheral blood, obtained on day 0 of AZD1222 vaccination. The clonotype originates from an adult in good health. The chain employs TRBV5-6 and TRBJ2-7; D is uncertain. The CDR3 bases are TGTGCCAGCAGCTTGGCGGACGGGTACGAGCAGTACTTC. This gives the protein CASSLADGYEQYF.